This TCR beta chain was identified in a study of breast tumors, draining lymph nodes, adjacent tissues. Study observations and caveats: The lymph node origin of tumor T cells was framed as consistent with a hypothesis, not demonstrated. Compared with basal-like, luminal-like tumors shared significantly more repertoire with nontumor tissue. Tumor TCR diversity was below lymph nodes but above nontumor tissue.

Breast cancer patients provided tissue from their axillary draining lymph nodes. There are many counts of this clonotype. The target antigen is unknown. From germline, CDR1 is SGHDT and CDR2 YYEEEE. The CDR3 spans 14 residues. V lost 4 bases, J lost 3 bases, and 3 bases stayed unmatched. TCRdb independently ran MiXCR on the multiplex PCR reads; one entry per CDR3 protein. Of 130,000 or so distinct CDR3 sequences listed, under 25% are singletons. The chain combines TRBV5-6 with TRBJ2-3; TRBD1 matches 9 bases. Sequencing input: axillary lymph node tissue. The sequence was collected from a female donor with breast cancer. Some clones in this sample may be carry-over from other donors' samples. The CDR3: CASSRTGETDTQYF. The CDR3 DNA is TGTGCCAGCAGCCGGACAGGGGAAACAGATACGCAGTATTTT.